Listed below are T cell receptor beta chains from one sample, sequenced in a study of long-term antiretroviral therapy in people with HIV. Method: immunoSEQ multiplex PCR; TCRdb's copy keeps in-frame clones and lacks some. The sample has 25,000 to 35,000 clones, 86% seen once; the top ten hold 4.8%. The source was unsorted PBMCs, collected 0.8 years after starting antiretroviral therapy. The receptors were sampled from a woman younger than 45 with HIV. Each CDR3 is given with its conserved first and last residue. Fields, in order: clone size, J gene, D gene, V gene, CDR3 DNA, CDR3 protein. D genes are given only for firm matches. Expanded clones get a size class; other rows say once, few or many, or leave the size out.

size: -; J: TRBJ2-3; D: -; V: TRBV21-1; DNA: TGTGCCAGCAGCAGGCAGGTAGGAACAGATACGCAGTATTTT; CDR3: CASSRQVGTDTQYF
size: -; J: TRBJ2-2; D: TRBD1; V: TRBV2; DNA: TGTGCCAGCCAGACAGGGTCGAACACCGGGGAGCTGTTTTTT; CDR3: CASQTGSNTGELFF
size: -; J: TRBJ1-5; D: -; V: TRBV6-1; DNA: TGTGCCAGCAAGGGGCGGGATCTGGGCAATCAGCCCCAGCATTTT; CDR3: CASKGRDLGNQPQHF
size: -; J: TRBJ2-3; D: -; V: TRBV9; DNA: TGTGCCAGCAGCGTAGGCGGGGGCTACACAGATACGCAGTATTTT; CDR3: CASSVGGGYTDTQYF
size: -; J: TRBJ1-2; D: -; V: TRBV21-1; DNA: TGTGCCAGCAGCAAAAAGAGGGTACAGGGTGCCAAAAAAAACTATGGCTACACCTTC; CDR3: CASSKKRVQGAKKNYGYTF
size: -; J: TRBJ2-3; D: TRBD2; V: TRBV13; DNA: TGTGCCAGCAGCCCCGGACTAGCGGGGGGTGCCACAGATACGCAGTATTTT; CDR3: CASSPGLAGGATDTQYF
size: -; J: TRBJ2-7; D: -; V: TRBV11-2; DNA: TGTGCCAGCAGCCCGAGAGGCATCAACGAGCAGTACTTC; CDR3: CASSPRGINEQYF
size: few; J: TRBJ1-4; D: TRBD1; V: TRBV5-8; DNA: TGTGCCAGCAGGGACAGGGGGGAAAAACTGTTTTTT; CDR3: CASRDRGEKLFF
size: -; J: TRBJ1-4; D: TRBD1; V: TRBV6-1; DNA: TGTGCCAGCAGTGCGGGGACAGGGGGCCGTGAAAAACTGTTTTTT; CDR3: CASSAGTGGREKLFF
size: -; J: TRBJ2-1; D: TRBD2; V: TRBV6-1; DNA: TGTGCCAGCAGTGACCTCGGGGGGAATGAGCAGTTCTTC; CDR3: CASSDLGGNEQFF
size: -; J: TRBJ1-2; D: -; V: TRBV9; DNA: TGTGCCAGCAGCGCAGAACGGGGCTACACCTTC; CDR3: CASSAERGYTF
size: -; J: TRBJ2-2; D: -; V: TRBV11-2; DNA: TGTGCCAGCAGCTTAGACACGAACACCGGGGAGCTGTTTTTT; CDR3: CASSLDTNTGELFF
size: medium-sized; J: TRBJ2-1; D: TRBD2; V: TRBV13; DNA: TGTGCCAGCAGCTCGACTAGCGGGGGGCGGGATGAGCAGTTCTTC; CDR3: CASSSTSGGRDEQFF
size: -; J: TRBJ2-5; D: TRBD2; V: TRBV5-1; DNA: TGCGCCAGCAGCCGGGGGGACCACCAAGAGACCCAGTACTTC; CDR3: CASSRGDHQETQYF
size: -; J: TRBJ2-7; D: TRBD1; V: TRBV27; DNA: TGTGCCAGCAGTTTTAATTACATTGGGTTAGGGGGCTTCATTGACGAGCAGTACTTC; CDR3: CASSFNYIGLGGFIDEQYF
size: -; J: TRBJ2-1; D: TRBD2; V: TRBV10-1; DNA: TGCGCCAGCAGTCAAACTAGCGGGGGGGCTTTTGAGCAGTTCTTC; CDR3: CASSQTSGGAFEQFF
size: -; J: TRBJ2-7; D: -; V: TRBV30; DNA: TGTGCCTGGGAGGGAACAGGGAGTGAGCAGTACTTC; CDR3: CAWEGTGSEQYF
size: -; J: TRBJ2-1; D: -; V: TRBV25-1; DNA: TGTGCCAGCAGTGAATTCTCCTCCTGGGGGGGCGGTGAGCAGTTCTTC; CDR3: CASSEFSSWGGGEQFF
size: -; J: TRBJ2-3; D: -; V: TRBV15; DNA: TGTGCCACCAGCAGAGATGTGGGTGATACGCAGTATTTT; CDR3: CATSRDVGDTQYF
size: -; J: TRBJ2-3; D: TRBD2; V: TRBV5-5; DNA: TGTGCCAGCAGCTTGGATTGGGCTAGCGGGGGGGGATACACAGATACGCAGTATTTT; CDR3: CASSLDWASGGGYTDTQYF
size: -; J: TRBJ2-1; D: TRBD2; V: TRBV6-6; DNA: TGTGCCAGCAGGCCTAGTGCCGGGGGGAATGAGCAGTTCTTC; CDR3: CASRPSAGGNEQFF
size: -; J: TRBJ1-5; D: -; V: TRBV6-6; DNA: TGTGCCAGCAGCGGACAGTACAATCAGCCCCAGCATTTT; CDR3: CASSGQYNQPQHF
size: -; J: TRBJ2-5; D: -; V: TRBV5-8; DNA: TGTGCCAGCAGCTTGACGGGACATAACCAAGAGACCCAGTACTTC; CDR3: CASSLTGHNQETQYF
size: -; J: TRBJ1-5; D: -; V: TRBV7-2; DNA: TGTGCCAGCAGCTTATTAGGGAAGGGGGATCAGCCCCAGCATTTT; CDR3: CASSLLGKGDQPQHF
size: -; J: TRBJ2-3; D: -; V: TRBV11-2; DNA: TGTGCCAGCAGCTTAATCTCCACGGCGGGGGCTCGAGATACGCAGTATTTT; CDR3: CASSLISTAGARDTQYF
size: few; J: TRBJ2-3; D: -; V: TRBV4-2; DNA: TGTGCCAGCAGCCAAGAGGGGTCGGGGAGAAGCACAGATACGCAGTATTTT; CDR3: CASSQEGSGRSTDTQYF
size: -; J: TRBJ2-5; D: -; V: TRBV30; DNA: TGTGCCTGGAAAAAGGAGACAAGGGGAGAGACCCAGTACTTC; CDR3: CAWKKETRGETQYF
size: -; J: TRBJ1-1; D: -; V: TRBV29-1; DNA: TGCAGCGTTGAAGGAAGGTTGGGAGCTTTCTTT; CDR3: CSVEGRLGAFF
size: -; J: TRBJ1-2; D: -; V: TRBV6-1; DNA: TGTGCCAGCAGTGAAACAGGGTCCCCCCCCTATGGCTACACCTTC; CDR3: CASSETGSPPYGYTF